Presented here are 30 T cell receptor beta chains from one specimen sequenced in a study of T cell responses to AZD1222 COVID-19 vaccine. The data were produced by immunoSEQ multiplex PCR, yet TCRdb's version contains in-frame clones alone and is incomplete. Of about 56,000 clones listed, 70% to 90% are singletons. Sequencing was performed on peripheral blood, taken on day 0 of AZD1222 vaccination. Receptor source: an adult in good health.

The chain has TRBV25-1 and TRBJ2-3, with a weak D call TRBD2 (7 bases). Trimming stripped 6 bases from V and 6 bases from J, with 10 bases between. This CDR3 has 12 amino acids. Germline values: CDR1 MGHDK, CDR2 SYGVNS. Written as DNA, the CDR3 is TGTGCCAGCAGCGGGGGGCCTGATACGCAGTATTTT. Amino acid sequence: CASSGGPDTQYF.

This clone has only one observation. The rearrangement links TRBV28 to TRBJ2-7; perhaps TRBD1 as D (5 bases). V shed 3 bases and J shed 7 bases, with 16 bases lying between them. Germline values: CDR1 MDHEN, CDR2 SYDVKM. The CDR3 totals 14 residues. This CDR3 is CASSFNRVTGEQYF. DNA of the CDR3: TGTGCCAGCAGTTTTAACCGAGTCACAGGAGAGCAGTACTTC.

DNA of the CDR3: TGTGCCAGCAGTTTATCCCGGGGCACTTATGGCTACACCTTC. Amino acids: CASSLSRGTYGYTF. The chain joins TRBV27 to TRBJ1-2; weak D call: TRBD1 (5 bases). The CDR3 loop spans 14 amino acids. Germline-derived CDR1 and CDR2 are MNHEY and SMNVEV (reference sequence). V was shortened by 0 bases and J by 5 bases, with 10 bases between the two germline ends.

The chain uses TRBV29-1 and TRBJ2-2, with a possible D match to TRBD2 (6 bases). The CDR3 sequence is 13 residues long. CDR1 is SQVTM and CDR2 is ANQGSEA in the germline V gene. V lost 0 bases and J lost 6, with 8 bases in between. The CDR3 DNA reads as TGCAGCGTTGAAGAAACGGGGGCCGGGGAGCTGTTTTTT. It is translated as CSVEETGAGELFF.

The J gene is TRBJ1-2, the V gene TRBV6-5; D possibly corresponds to TRBD1 (5 bases). Trimming pared 5 bases from V and 2 bases from J, leaving 9 bases between. Per germline, CDR1 MNHEY and CDR2 SVGAGI. This CDR3 has 13 amino acids. DNA of the CDR3: TGTGCCAGCAGTCTACAGGAGAACTATGGCTACACCTTC. Protein sequence: CASSLQENYGYTF.

The genes are TRBV15 and TRBJ1-6; D gene uncertain. The V end was cut by 3 bases, the J end by 10 bases, with 13 bases between. CDR1 and CDR2 from the germline V gene are LNHNV and YYDKDF (reference sequence). CDR3 size: 14 residues. CDR3 nucleotides: TGTGCCACCAGCAGGGACCGGGGAGGGTCACCCCTCCACTTT. It specifies CATSRDRGGSPLHF.

This chain joins TRBV5-4 and TRBJ2-7; 11 bases are a match to TRBD1. Germline CDR1 is SGHNT and CDR2 is YYREEE (reference sequence). The CDR3 extends over 16 amino acids. V was clipped by 4 bases and J by 3 bases; unmatched bases: 9. CDR3 DNA sequence: TGTGCCAGCAGCCCCGGACAGGGGGCTACCTTCTACGAGCAGTACTTC. This gives the protein CASSPGQGATFYEQYF.

This chain joins TRBV18 and TRBJ1-1, with D unresolved. This CDR3 comprises 13 residues. Germline lookup yields CDR1 KGHSH and CDR2 LQKENI. Trimming cost V 5 bases and J 3 bases, with 10 bases left between them. CDR3 sequence (DNA): TGTGCCAGCTCATCCGACCGTTACACTGAAGCTTTCTTT. Its protein is CASSSDRYTEAFF. Filled out from reference TRBV18 and TRBJ1-1, the complete variable domain reads NAGVMQNPRHLVRRRGQEARLRCSPMKGHSHVYWYRQLPEEGLKFMVYLQKENIIDESGMPKERFSAEFPKEGPSILRIQQVVRGDSAAYFCASSSDRYTEAFFGQGTRLTVV.

This chain uses TRBV9 with TRBJ2-5; the match to TRBD2 covers 8 bases. Germline CDR1 is SGDLS and CDR2 is YYNGEE. The CDR3 length is 15 residues. The J segment lost 4 bases and the V segment lost 3 bases, leaving 8 bases of the junction unmatched. The CDR3 DNA reads TGTGCCAGCAGCGCGAGCGGGGGCGGTGTAGAGACCCAGTACTTC. It is translated as CASSASGGGVETQYF.

This clone has more than one count but fewer than ten. This chain's CDR3 is CASSLVTGGYEQYF. CDR3 nucleotides: TGTGCCAGCAGCTTAGTGACAGGGGGCTACGAGCAGTACTTC. The chain carries TRBV7-2 and TRBJ2-7; TRBD1 aligns across 9 bases. V dropped 1 base and J dropped 3; count of bases not matched to a gene: 1. The germline V gene encodes CDR1 SGHTA and CDR2 FQGNSA. The CDR3 loop spans 14 amino acids.

The chain uses TRBV29-1 and TRBJ2-5; D is undetermined. V was trimmed by 2 bases and J by 7 bases, leaving 20 bases between them. The CDR3 consists of 15 residues. From germline, CDR1 is SQVTM and CDR2 ANQGSEA. The CDR3 coding sequence is TGCAGCGTTGAAATCAGGTCTAGAAAAGACGGGACCCAGTACTTC. This gives the protein CSVEIRSRKDGTQYF.

The rearrangement joins TRBV7-8 to TRBJ2-2; a weak D match, TRBD1 (7 bases). Trimming removed 1 base from V and 5 bases from J, with 11 bases in between. Germline V gene lookup returns CDR1 SGHVS and CDR2 FQNEAQ. The length of the CDR3 is 15 residues. The CDR3 DNA reads TGTGCCAGCAGCTTAGTACCAGGGGGGACCGGGGAGCTGTTTTTT. Its translation is CASSLVPGGTGELFF.

The chain recombines TRBV7-8 with TRBJ1-2; D not resolved. The CDR3 sequence is 14 residues long. Germline V gene data show CDR1 as SGHVS and CDR2 as FQNEAQ. V lost 1 base to trimming and J lost 8 bases, with 14 bases between them. The CDR3 DNA sequence: TGTGCCAGCAGCTTAGGCACCCTCGAGAGGGGCTACACCTTC. Protein product: CASSLGTLERGYTF.

V gene TRBV28 combines with J gene TRBJ1-1, with unresolved D. Germline loops: CDR1 MDHEN, CDR2 SYDVKM. The V end lost 5 bases, the J end lost 5 bases, and 18 bases lay between the germline ends. The CDR3 consists of 15 residues. CDR3 residues: CASSQTEGSSTEAFF. DNA for the CDR3: TGTGCCAGCAGTCAAACGGAAGGGAGTTCTACTGAAGCTTTCTTT.

The chain recombines TRBV5-1 with TRBJ1-6, with 10 bases lining up with TRBD1. The CDR3 is 18 residues long. Germline V CDR1 and CDR2: SGHRS, YFSETQ. V shed 5 bases, J shed 4 bases, and the junction held 12 bases outside the gene matches. The CDR3 reads CASRLAGTGAGYNSPLHF. The DNA of the CDR3 is TGCGCCAGCAGACTAGCCGGGACAGGGGCTGGGTATAATTCACCCCTCCACTTT.

The rearrangement links TRBV19 to TRBJ1-2; D possibly corresponds to TRBD1 (6 bases). Germline CDR1 and CDR2: LNHDA and SQIVND (reference sequence). The CDR3 is made up of 15 amino acids. Trimming stripped 7 bases from V and 5 bases from J, with 20 bases between. The CDR3, as DNA: TGTGCCAGTACCCCTGGTGCAGGGGTTTTTTATGGCTACACCTTC. Translation: CASTPGAGVFYGYTF.

The chain recombines TRBV11-1 with TRBJ2-1; D perhaps matches TRBD2 (5 bases). Per the germline V gene, CDR1 is SGHAT and CDR2 is FQDESV (reference sequence). Trimming stripped 5 bases from V and 7 bases from J, with 12 bases between. This CDR3 region has 13 residues. The CDR3 DNA follows: TGTGCCAGCAGCATGCGACTACTAAATGAGCAGTTCTTC. It encodes CASSMRLLNEQFF.

The rearrangement joins TRBV10-3 to TRBJ1-5; D gene uncertain. The length of the CDR3 is 13 residues. V lost 8 bases and J 7 bases, leaving 15 bases between the germline ends. Per germline, CDR1 ENHRY and CDR2 SYGVKD. CDR3 sequence reads: CAIGLETSQPQHF. The CDR3, as DNA: TGTGCCATCGGATTGGAAACGTCCCAGCCCCAGCATTTT.

The chain links TRBV27 to TRBJ2-7; 11 bases map to TRBD1. The CDR3 covers 15 residues. Trimming took 4 bases from V and 3 from J; bases not matched to a gene: 5. Looked up from germline, CDR1 is MNHEY and CDR2 is SMNVEV (reference sequence). CDR3 DNA sequence: TGTGCCAGCAGTTCCCCGGACAGGGGGCTCTACGAGCAGTACTTC. As protein: CASSSPDRGLYEQYF.

The CDR3 region is CASTTDTQYF. For the CDR3, the DNA is TGTGCCAGTACCACAGATACGCAGTATTTT. The J gene is TRBJ2-3, the V gene TRBV2; D ambiguous. Trimming took off 9 bases at V and 2 bases at J, with 3 bases between the two ends. This CDR3 spans 10 amino acids. CDR1 and CDR2 from the germline V gene are SNHLY and FYNNEI.

The count of this clone is one. The chain joins TRBV6-6 to TRBJ1-2, with D possibly being TRBD1 (5 bases). CDR3 length equals 13 residues. The ends were cut back, 5 bases at V and 7 bases at J, with 14 bases in the middle. Germline loops: CDR1 MNHNY, CDR2 SVGAGI (reference sequence). CDR3 nucleotide sequence: TGTGCCAGCAGTCCAGACAGTCGGACTGGCTACACCTTC. As protein: CASSPDSRTGYTF.

The chain combines TRBV6-5 with TRBJ1-2, with D perhaps matching TRBD1 (6 bases). The CDR3 is 15 amino acids. CDR1 and CDR2 from the germline V gene are MNHEY and SVGAGI. V was clipped by 8 bases and J by 6 bases, with 22 bases between them. DNA of the CDR3: TGTGCCAGCCGCCAAACCCCCTGGACAGCTGATGGCTACACCTTC. This codes for CASRQTPWTADGYTF.

By share, this clone ranks as medium-sized. The J gene is TRBJ1-2, the V gene TRBV18, with D possibly matching TRBD1 (5 bases). V lost 2 bases and J 0 bases, leaving 10 bases between the germline ends. The CDR3 runs 15 residues. The germline gives CDR1 KGHSH, CDR2 LQKENI. CDR3 in DNA: TGTGCCAGCTCACCAGAGGCAGGGACTAACTATGGCTACACCTTC. Encoded protein: CASSPEAGTNYGYTF.

This chain uses TRBV7-3 with TRBJ2-7; 9 nucleotides line up with TRBD1. The CDR3 consists of 13 residues. Germline CDR1 and CDR2: SGHTA and FQGTGA. V lost 5 bases, J lost 12 bases, and 11 bases stayed unmatched. The CDR3 nucleotides are TGTGCCAGCAGCACCGGACAGGGGAATATTCGGTACTTC. Translating it yields CASSTGQGNIRYF.

V and J are TRBV10-3 and TRBJ1-3; D might be TRBD1 (5 bases). CDR1 and CDR2 (germline): ENHRY, SYGVKD. With 0 bases removed from V and 4 bases from J, the gap between germline ends came to 10 bases. The CDR3 length is 15 residues. CDR3 loop: CAISESRREGNTIYF. Written as DNA, the CDR3 is TGTGCCATCAGTGAGTCCCGCAGGGAAGGAAACACCATATATTTT.

The chain combines TRBV14 with TRBJ2-1, with D possibly being TRBD2 (7 bases). Per the germline V gene, CDR1 is SGHDN and CDR2 is FVKESK. V was pared by 1 base and J by 10 bases, with 17 bases between. The CDR3 extends over 15 amino acids. The CDR3 DNA follows: TGTGCCAGCAGCCAAGTGGGGGGGACAACCCGGGAGCAGTTCTTC. It specifies CASSQVGGTTREQFF.

This chain uses TRBV13 with TRBJ1-1; unclear D gene. The CDR3 covers 13 residues. Trimming stripped 4 bases from V and 0 bases from J, with 6 bases between. In germline, CDR1 is PRHDT, CDR2 FYEKMQ (reference sequence). As DNA, the CDR3 is TGTGCCAGCAGCTCGGAGATGAACACTGAAGCTTTCTTT. This codes for CASSSEMNTEAFF.

V and J are TRBV12-3 or TRBV12-4 and TRBJ2-7; D may correspond to TRBD1 or TRBD2 (5 bases each). This CDR3 is built from 12 residues. V dropped 6 bases and J dropped 4 bases, with 10 bases sitting between them. The DNA of the CDR3 is TGTGCCAGCAGCCCAGGGAGTTACGAGCAGTACTTC. As protein: CASSPGSYEQYF.

The rearrangement uses TRBV28 and TRBJ2-7; D uncertain. Per the germline V gene, CDR1 is MDHEN and CDR2 is SYDVKM. The CDR3 loop spans 13 amino acids. V lost 2 bases and J 5 bases, leaving 10 bases between the germline ends. This CDR3 is CASSLNGYNEQYF. CDR3 nucleotides: TGTGCCAGCAGTTTAAACGGGTACAACGAGCAGTACTTC.

The V gene is TRBV7-9, the J gene TRBJ2-2, with D perhaps TRBD2 (6 bases). The CDR3 is 15 amino acids. Germline V gene data show CDR1 as SEHNR and CDR2 as FQNEAQ (reference sequence). V dropped 2 bases and J dropped 5 bases, with 12 bases sitting between them. The CDR3 spells CASSLFPGRTGELFF. The CDR3 coding sequence is TGTGCCAGCAGCTTATTTCCAGGGAGGACCGGGGAGCTGTTTTTT.